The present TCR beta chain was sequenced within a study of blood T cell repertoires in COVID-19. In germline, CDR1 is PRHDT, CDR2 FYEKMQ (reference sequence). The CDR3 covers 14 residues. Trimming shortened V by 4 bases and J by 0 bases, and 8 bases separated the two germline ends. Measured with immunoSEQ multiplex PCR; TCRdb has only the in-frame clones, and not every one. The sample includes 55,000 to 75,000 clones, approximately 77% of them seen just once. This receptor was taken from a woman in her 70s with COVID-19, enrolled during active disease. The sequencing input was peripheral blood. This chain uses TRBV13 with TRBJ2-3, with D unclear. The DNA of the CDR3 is TGTGCCAGCAGCTCCCCCGGGAGCACAGATACGCAGTATTTT. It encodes CASSSPGSTDTQYF. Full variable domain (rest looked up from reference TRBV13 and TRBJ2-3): AAGVIQSPRHLIKEKRETATLKCYPIPRHDTVYWYQQGPGQDPQFLISFYEKMQSDKGSIPDRFSAQQFSDYHSELNMSSLELGDSALYFCASSSPGSTDTQYFGPGTRLTVL.